A single sample is the source of the 31 T cell receptor beta chains below, sequenced in a study of T cell therapy after organ transplantation. Repertoires were generated with immunoSEQ multiplex PCR, while TCRdb's copy carries only in-frame clones and drops some. The table lists roughly 48,000 clones, 94% of them singletons. These receptors have no identified antigens. The source material was CD8+ T cells from blood, sampled before autologous CMV-specific T cell therapy. These receptors were taken from a human patient who had received a solid organ transplant and had CMV disease.

V usage is TRBV5-1 and J usage is TRBJ2-7; the D gene is possibly TRBD2 (6 bases). V gave up 0 bases and J gave up 0 bases, with 10 bases separating them. The CDR3 has 15 residues. In germline, CDR1 is SGHRS, CDR2 YFSETQ. The CDR3 reads CASSLGRDGSYEQYF. In DNA form, the CDR3 reads TGCGCCAGCAGCTTGGGGCGGGACGGCTCCTACGAGCAGTACTTC.

The chain carries TRBV5-1 and TRBJ1-2; the D gene is possibly TRBD1 (5 bases). V was cut by 4 bases and J by 8 bases, with 18 bases left in between. Germline values: CDR1 SGHRS, CDR2 YFSETQ. The CDR3 runs to 14 residues. This CDR3 reads CASSDRLGGSGYTF. CDR3 nucleotides: TGCGCCAGCAGCGACAGATTAGGAGGGAGCGGCTACACCTTC.

The rearrangement uses TRBV27 and TRBJ1-2; D gene unclear. Germline lookup yields CDR1 MNHEY and CDR2 SMNVEV (reference sequence). The CDR3 length is 13 residues. The V end was cut by 3 bases, the J end by 4 bases, with 9 bases between. CDR3 in amino acids: CASSFGQTYGYTF. The DNA for the CDR3 is TGTGCCAGCAGTTTTGGGCAGACCTATGGCTACACCTTC.

The chain couples TRBV27 to TRBJ2-2, with 8 bases lining up with TRBD1. The CDR3 runs to 14 residues. The V and J ends lost 2 bases and 5 bases, in that order; junction bases with no gene match: 1. Germline V gives CDR1 MNHEY, CDR2 SMNVEV (reference sequence). CDR3 protein: CASSLQGATGELFF. The CDR3 DNA sequence: TGTGCCAGCAGTTTACAGGGGGCGACCGGGGAGCTGTTTTTT.

V usage is TRBV7-2 and J usage is TRBJ1-1, with TRBD1 as a possible D gene (5 bases). The V gene's germline CDR1 is SGHTA and CDR2 FQGNSA. Trimming pared 1 base from V and 6 bases from J, leaving 12 bases between. The CDR3 contains 14 residues. CDR3 sequence reads: CASSLVEWDPEAFF. The CDR3 region has the DNA TGTGCCAGCAGCTTAGTCGAGTGGGACCCTGAAGCTTTCTTT.

The chain is built from TRBV19 and TRBJ1-5; 7 nucleotides match TRBD1. The CDR3 totals 15 residues. Germline-derived CDR1 and CDR2 are LNHDA and SQIVND (reference sequence). Trimming at V came to 6 bases and at J to 5 bases, leaving 10 bases not matched to a gene. The CDR3 DNA reads as TGTGCCAGTAGGAGTCCCGGGACAGATCATCAGCCCCAGCATTTT. It encodes CASRSPGTDHQPQHF.

This sequence joins TRBV12-5 and TRBJ2-2; D not resolved. The V gene lost 3 bases and the J gene lost 8 bases, with 7 bases spanning the gap. The CDR3 has 12 residues. Looked up from germline, CDR1 is LGHNT and CDR2 is FRNRAP. The CDR3 region is CASGFPRGELFF. The DNA of the CDR3 is TGTGCTAGTGGTTTCCCGCGGGGGGAGCTGTTTTTT.

This chain links TRBV4-3 with TRBJ2-5; D is unclear. Germline V gene sequence: CDR1 LGHNA, CDR2 YSLEER. The CDR3 extends over 16 amino acids. Trimming left V 0 bases short and J 7 bases short, with 18 bases between. CDR3 protein: CASSQDANSRLGTQYF. CDR3 bases: TGCGCCAGCAGCCAAGATGCGAATAGTCGGTTGGGGACCCAGTACTTC.

In DNA, the CDR3 is TGTGCCAGCAGCCCTCACGACAGCTACGAGCAGTACTTC. Protein sequence: CASSPHDSYEQYF. The chain couples TRBV27 to TRBJ2-7; TRBD1 might be the D (5 bases). This CDR3 is built from 13 residues. Germline V gene sequence: CDR1 MNHEY, CDR2 SMNVEV (reference sequence). The V and J ends lost 6 bases and 3 bases respectively, with 12 bases between them.

The table lists this clone with a few counts. The chain recombines TRBV27 with TRBJ1-2; maybe TRBD1 (5 bases). Trimming cost V 7 bases and J 5 bases, with 11 bases left between them. The germline gives CDR1 MNHEY, CDR2 SMNVEV (reference sequence). The CDR3 is made up of 12 amino acids. In nucleotides, the CDR3 is TGTGCCAGCAAAACCGGGGGGTATGGCTACACCTTC. Amino acids: CASKTGGYGYTF.

The chain links TRBV6-4 to TRBJ2-2; no reliable D call. V lost 5 bases and J lost 1, with 11 bases in between. Germline V gives CDR1 MRHNA, CDR2 SNTAGT. The CDR3 runs 15 residues. The CDR3 DNA follows: TGTGCCAGCAGTTGGACGGCTGAGAACACCGGGGAGCTGTTTTTT. Its translation: CASSWTAENTGELFF.

The rearrangement uses TRBV6-5 and TRBJ1-4; TRBD1 matches 7 bases. In germline, CDR1 is MNHEY, CDR2 SVGAGI. This CDR3 contains 15 residues. Trimming removed 0 bases from V and 8 bases from J; junction bases left unmatched: 6. DNA for the CDR3: TGTGCCAGCAGTTACTCCCGACAGGGTTACGAAAAACTGTTTTTT. Translated: CASSYSRQGYEKLFF.

The chain couples TRBV5-6 to TRBJ2-2, with D unclear. The CDR3 runs to 15 residues. The V end lost 0 bases, the J end lost 1 base, and 7 bases lay between the germline ends. Germline CDR1 is SGHDT and CDR2 is YYEEEE. The CDR3 here is CASSLEGLNTGELFF. The CDR3 bases are TGTGCCAGCAGCTTGGAGGGCTTGAACACCGGGGAGCTGTTTTTT. The full variable domain, its missing parts supplied by reference TRBV5-6 and TRBJ2-2, is DAGVTQSPTHLIKTRGQQVTLRCSPKSGHDTVSWYQQALGQGPQFIFQYYEEEERQRGNFPDRFSGHQFPNYSSELNVNALLLGDSALYLCASSLEGLNTGELFFGEGSRLTVL.

The chain employs TRBV9 and TRBJ1-1, with D tentatively TRBD1 (6 bases). Germline lookup yields CDR1 SGDLS and CDR2 YYNGEE. CDR3 length: 13 amino acids. V lost 4 bases and J lost 4, with 11 bases in between. This CDR3 is CASSPTGTTEAFF. For the CDR3, the DNA is TGTGCCAGCAGCCCTACAGGGACCACTGAAGCTTTCTTT.

DNA of the CDR3: TGTGCCAGCAGTGAAGGACAGGGAGGGGAAAAACTGTTTTTT. It is translated as CASSEGQGGEKLFF. The chain employs TRBV6-5 and TRBJ1-4; TRBD1 matches 8 bases. Trimming cost V 5 bases and J 8 bases; bases outside gene matches: 7. The CDR3 totals 14 residues. Looked up from germline, CDR1 is MNHEY and CDR2 is SVGAGI.

V is TRBV6-1 and J is TRBJ2-5; D might be TRBD1 or TRBD2, each matching 5 bases. Trimming stripped 2 bases from V and 5 bases from J, with 18 bases between. The CDR3 loop spans 16 amino acids. Germline CDR1 and CDR2: MNHNS and SASEGT. The CDR3 DNA reads TGTGCCAGCAGTGAATTAGGCGAGGGGACGGAGGAGACCCAGTACTTC. As protein: CASSELGEGTEETQYF.

The V and J genes are TRBV9 and TRBJ2-7; D tentatively fits TRBD1 or TRBD2 (5 bases each). Trimming pared 3 bases from V and 3 bases from J, leaving 13 bases between. CDR1 and CDR2 from the germline V gene are SGDLS and YYNGEE. This CDR3 region has 14 residues. The CDR3 loop is CASSAGHGVYEQYF. In nucleotides, the CDR3 is TGTGCCAGCAGCGCCGGACACGGGGTCTACGAGCAGTACTTC.

The rearrangement joins TRBV20-1 to TRBJ1-4; D not resolved. The length of the CDR3 is 11 residues. Germline CDR1 DFQATT, CDR2 SNEGSKA (reference sequence). The V and J ends lost 6 bases and 7 bases respectively, with 9 bases between them. In nucleotides, the CDR3 is TGCAGTGCGGTCCCCCCTGAAAAACTGTTTTTT. Amino acids: CSAVPPEKLFF.

This chain connects TRBV7-9 to TRBJ1-3; tentative D call: TRBD1 (5 bases). The CDR3 has 14 amino acids. The V end lost 5 bases, the J end lost 2 bases, and 10 bases lay between the germline ends. Germline V gene sequence: CDR1 SEHNR, CDR2 FQNEAQ (reference sequence). The CDR3: CASSPPGPGNTIYF. The CDR3 region has the DNA TGTGCCAGCAGCCCCCCGGGGCCTGGAAACACCATATATTTT.

The V gene is TRBV4-1, the J gene TRBJ2-7, with D possibly matching TRBD1 (6 bases). The CDR3 totals 14 residues. Germline lookup yields CDR1 MGHRA and CDR2 YSYEKL. Trimming left V 2 bases short and J 3 bases short, with 11 bases between. This CDR3 is CASSQREGGYEQYF. CDR3 in DNA: TGCGCCAGCAGCCAACGCGAAGGGGGCTACGAGCAGTACTTC.

The chain couples TRBV5-6 to TRBJ1-6, with D possibly TRBD1 on 6 matching bases. The ends were cut back, 5 bases at V and 5 bases at J, with 17 bases in the middle. The CDR3 is 16 amino acids. The germline CDR1 and CDR2 sequences are SGHDT and YYEEEE. The CDR3 is CASSLLGGRNNSPLHF. The CDR3 nucleotides read TGTGCCAGCAGTTTGTTAGGGGGAAGAAATAATTCACCCCTCCACTTT.

The V call is TRBV4-1, the J call TRBJ1-5, with D hard to call. The CDR3 totals 14 residues. Looked up from germline, CDR1 is MGHRA and CDR2 is YSYEKL. Trimming took off 3 bases at V and 4 bases at J, with 10 bases between the two ends. The CDR3 nucleotides are TGCGCCAGCAGCCACGGCAGAGAAAATCAGCCCCAGCATTTT. Protein sequence: CASSHGRENQPQHF.

The chain joins TRBV30 to TRBJ2-5, with D possibly matching TRBD1 (6 bases). The CDR3 consists of 13 residues. The V end lost 1 base, the J end lost 4 bases, and 10 bases lay between the germline ends. Germline V gene lookup returns CDR1 GTSNPN and CDR2 SVGIG (reference sequence). CDR3 sequence reads: CAWSGRTVETQYF. In DNA, the CDR3 is TGTGCCTGGAGTGGTCGGACAGTAGAGACCCAGTACTTC.

The chain links TRBV19 to TRBJ1-4; D not resolved. V was cut by 1 base and J by 0 bases, with 9 bases left in between. CDR1 LNHDA and CDR2 SQIVND come from the germline V gene (reference sequence). The length of the CDR3 is 16 residues. The CDR3 DNA reads TGTGCCAGTAGTATAGGCACTCGTGCAACTAATGAAAAACTGTTTTTT. Its protein is CASSIGTRATNEKLFF. The full variable domain, in which reference TRBV19 and TRBJ1-4 provide the parts outside the CDR3, is DGGITQSPKYLFRKEGQNVTLSCEQNLNHDAMYWYRQDPGQGLRLIYYSQIVNDFQKGDIAEGYSVSREKKESFPLTVTSAQKNPTAFYLCASSIGTRATNEKLFFGSGTQLSVL.

J is TRBJ1-2 and V is TRBV5-1; the D gene is possibly TRBD1 (5 bases). V was shortened by 8 bases and J by 4 bases, with 21 bases between the two germline ends. Germline V lookup: CDR1 SGHRS, CDR2 YFSETQ. There are 15 residues in the CDR3. The DNA for the CDR3 is TGCGCCAGTAATTCGGTTGGGGGGTCAACCTATGGCTACACCTTC. It specifies CASNSVGGSTYGYTF.

Concerning this clone: At one end, the junction sequence differs from germline, possibly due to a read error. The chain joins TRBV7-3 to TRBJ2-1; D remains ambiguous. The length of the CDR3 is 13 residues. CDR1 is SGHTA, CDR2 FQGTGA, per germline. The CDR3 bases are TGTGCCAGCAGCTTAGGCAGCTACGATGAGCAGTTCTTC. Translating it yields CASSLGSYDEQFF.

This clone showed up just a few times. The genes are TRBV6-1 and TRBJ2-3; TRBD2 aligns across 7 bases. The CDR3 spans 15 residues. Germline V CDR1 and CDR2: MNHNS, SASEGT. Losses at the gene ends were 0 bases for V and 4 bases for J; bases not matched to a gene: 4. CDR3 region: CASSEAPAGPDTQYF. CDR3 DNA: TGTGCCAGCAGTGAAGCGCCAGCGGGGCCAGATACGCAGTATTTT.

The chain combines TRBV5-1 with TRBJ1-1; no definite D call. Trimming took 0 bases from V and 6 from J, leaving 6 bases between them. This CDR3 is 12 amino acids long. The germline V gene encodes CDR1 SGHRS and CDR2 YFSETQ. The CDR3 DNA follows: TGCGCCAGCAGCTTGGCGGGATCTGAAGCTTTCTTT. Protein product: CASSLAGSEAFF.

The CDR3 loop reads CASSQDWGQGYANYGYTF. The DNA of the CDR3 is TGCGCCAGCAGCCAAGATTGGGGACAGGGCTACGCTAACTATGGCTACACCTTC. This chain links TRBV4-3 with TRBJ1-2, with 9 bases identical to TRBD1. The V gene end was trimmed by 0 bases and the J gene end by 0 bases; junction bases not matched to a gene: 8. The germline V gene encodes CDR1 LGHNA and CDR2 YSLEER. The length of the CDR3 is 18 residues.

This clone was picked up one time. The chain employs TRBV13 and TRBJ2-7, with TRBD1 matching 10 bases. The CDR3 consists of 15 residues. CDR1 and CDR2 (germline): PRHDT, FYEKMQ (reference sequence). V was pared by 3 bases and J by 3 bases, with 5 bases of the junction left unmatched. This CDR3 reads CASSFRGQGFYEQYF. The CDR3 bases are TGTGCCAGCAGCTTCCGGGGACAGGGGTTCTACGAGCAGTACTTC.

The chain couples TRBV28 to TRBJ2-3; 9 nucleotides agree with TRBD2. This CDR3 is built from 16 residues. V was clipped by 2 bases and J by 1 base; unmatched bases: 4. Germline V CDR1 and CDR2: MDHEN, SYDVKM. The CDR3 bases are TGTGCCAGCAGTTTACGCCAGCGGGGGGGCACAGATACGCAGTATTTT. It encodes CASSLRQRGGTDTQYF.